This T cell receptor beta chain emerged from a study of cytotoxic CD8 clonotypes in ibrutinib-treated CLL. There are 15 residues in the CDR3. Germline V CDR1 and CDR2: SGHNT, YENEEA. J gave up 7 bases and V 2 bases, and 7 bases lay outside the gene matches. Using immunoSEQ multiplex PCR, the repertoire was profiled, and TCRdb retains in-frame clones only, with some absent. Of around 52,000 clones in the sample, roughly 50% are singletons; the top ten hold about a fifth. Points from the study as a whole: Higher clonality was seen at ibrutinib response and a return toward baseline at progression. Starting clonality was above that of age-matched healthy donors and tracked circulating CD8+ T-cell counts.

Comment on this clone: The antigen is not known.

The material was PBMCs, obtained after 24 months of ibrutinib treatment. This chain links TRBV11-3 with TRBJ2-7, with 11 bases fitting TRBD1. This TCR came from a human donor with chronic lymphocytic leukemia. The CDR3 bases are TGTGCCAGCAGCTTACTAGGACAGGGGGCTAGGGAGCAGTACTTC. As protein: CASSLLGQGAREQYF.